A single sample gave rise to the 30 T cell receptor beta chains below, sequenced in a study of OX40 agonist ivuxolimab in advanced cancers. The assay was immunoSEQ multiplex PCR, and TCRdb's table has in-frame clones only and misses some. The table lists around 80,000 clones, 65% to 90% of them singletons. The sample consisted of CD4+ or CD8+ T cells sorted from blood, taken in a trial of the OX40 agonist ivuxolimab. The origin of the receptors is an adult with an advanced solid tumor such as melanoma, head and neck, liver or kidney cancer.

The gene calls are TRBV5-1 and TRBJ2-1, with TRBD2 as a possible D gene (5 bases). Trimming shortened V by 0 bases and J by 6 bases, and 10 bases separated the two germline ends. From germline, CDR1 is SGHRS and CDR2 YFSETQ. The CDR3 loop spans 14 amino acids. The CDR3 region has the DNA TGCGCCAGCAGCTTGGACACTAGGGTCAATGAGCAGTTCTTC. This codes for CASSLDTRVNEQFF.

CDR3 DNA: TGTGCCAGCAGTTACCGCGGGAAGGGCTTCCCCTACGAGCAGTACTTC. Amino acids: CASSYRGKGFPYEQYF. The chain has TRBV6-5 and TRBJ2-7; maybe TRBD2 (6 bases). V was trimmed by 2 bases and J by 2 bases, leaving 16 bases between them. The CDR3 has 16 amino acids. Germline CDR1 MNHEY, CDR2 SVGAGI.

The gene calls are TRBV18 and TRBJ1-3; a possible D gene is TRBD1 (5 bases). Germline V gene lookup returns CDR1 KGHSH and CDR2 LQKENI. CDR3 size: 14 residues. V lost 3 bases to trimming and J lost 1 base, with 7 bases between them. The CDR3 nucleotides are TGTGCCAGCTCACCCGGGACGTCTGGAAACACCATATATTTT. The encoded protein is CASSPGTSGNTIYF. Based on the CDR3 plus reference TRBV18 and TRBJ1-3, the full variable domain is NAGVMQNPRHLVRRRGQEARLRCSPMKGHSHVYWYRQLPEEGLKFMVYLQKENIIDESGMPKERFSAEFPKEGPSILRIQQVVRGDSAAYFCASSPGTSGNTIYFGEGSWLTVV.

In its sample, this clone was seen once. The genes are TRBV11-3 and TRBJ1-1, with no clear D. The CDR3 is 14 amino acids. The V end was cut by 3 bases, the J end by 3 bases, with 11 bases between. Per germline, CDR1 SGHNT and CDR2 YENEEA. CDR3 bases: TGTGCCAGCAGCTTTGGGCAAAGGGACACTGAAGCTTTCTTT. Translated, it gives CASSFGQRDTEAFF.

The chain recombines TRBV5-8 with TRBJ1-4; tentative D call: TRBD1 (5 bases). Per the germline V gene, CDR1 is SGHTS and CDR2 is YDEGEE. Trimming removed 4 bases from V and 3 bases from J, with 13 bases in between. There are 15 residues in the CDR3. The CDR3, as DNA: TGTGCCAGCAGCGCGTACAGGCGATCTAATGAAAAACTGTTTTTT. Protein: CASSAYRRSNEKLFF.

This chain links TRBV27 with TRBJ2-2; D gene uncertain. CDR1 and CDR2 (germline): MNHEY, SMNVEV (reference sequence). CDR3 size: 13 residues. The V end was cut by 4 bases, the J end by 10 bases, with 13 bases between. The chain's CDR3 is CASSSSPIVELFF. Written as DNA, the CDR3 is TGTGCCAGCAGTTCTTCCCCGATAGTGGAGCTGTTTTTT.

The J gene is TRBJ1-2, the V gene TRBV19; D gene unclear. Germline values: CDR1 LNHDA, CDR2 SQIVND (reference sequence). Trimming cost V 3 bases and J 4 bases, with 15 bases left between them. This CDR3 is built from 15 residues. CDR3 loop: CASSMLEGTFYGYTF. The CDR3 DNA is TGTGCCAGTAGTATGTTGGAAGGAACGTTCTATGGCTACACCTTC.

The rearrangement uses TRBV4-1 and TRBJ1-1, with TRBD1 matching over 9 bases. The CDR3 totals 15 residues. V lost 3 bases, J lost 5 bases, and 7 bases stayed unmatched. Germline V gene lookup returns CDR1 MGHRA and CDR2 YSYEKL. CDR3 sequence (DNA): TGCGCCAGCAGCCAGACACCGGGACAGGGAACTGAAGCTTTCTTT. Amino acid sequence: CASSQTPGQGTEAFF.

Details on this clone: Other DNA sequences in the sample encode the same CDR3. CDR3 DNA: TGTGCCAGCTCAAGGCGGGGGAATCAGCCCCAGCATTTT. Encoded protein: CASSRRGNQPQHF. The V call is TRBV28, the J call TRBJ1-5; weak D call: TRBD1 (5 bases). This CDR3 region has 13 residues. The germline V and J ends were trimmed by 8 bases and 4 bases, with 12 bases remaining between them. Per germline, CDR1 MDHEN and CDR2 SYDVKM. Full variable domain (remainder filled in from reference TRBV28 and TRBJ1-5): DVKVTQSSRYLVKRTGEKVFLECVQDMDHENMFWYRQDPGLGLRLIYFSYDVKMKEKGDIPEGYSVSREKKERFSLILESASTNQTSMYLCASSRRGNQPQHFGDGTRLSIL.

This sequence joins TRBV2 and TRBJ2-5, with D perhaps TRBD2 (6 bases). The CDR3 runs to 15 residues. Germline V gene lookup returns CDR1 SNHLY and CDR2 FYNNEI. V lost 4 bases, J lost 0 bases, and 12 bases lay in between. The CDR3 here is CASSGSAGYQETQYF. The CDR3 nucleotides are TGTGCCAGCAGTGGTTCTGCGGGGTACCAAGAGACCCAGTACTTC.

The chain carries TRBV5-1 and TRBJ1-4, with D possibly being TRBD1 (5 bases). Germline V gene data show CDR1 as SGHRS and CDR2 as YFSETQ. This CDR3 spans 14 amino acids. The V and J ends lost 0 bases and 3 bases respectively, with 6 bases between them. CDR3 loop: CASSLGGPNEKLFF. The CDR3 nucleotides read TGCGCCAGCAGCTTGGGGGGACCTAATGAAAAACTGTTTTTT.

The chain employs TRBV7-2 and TRBJ2-7; TRBD2 aligns across 8 bases. The junction had 7 bases not matched to a gene; V was cut back by 1 base and J by 5 bases. The CDR3 has 15 amino acids. Germline-derived CDR1 and CDR2 are SGHTA and FQGNSA. CDR3 bases: TGTGCCAGCAGCTTAGTCCCGGGAGGGAGAGACGAGCAGTACTTC. It encodes CASSLVPGGRDEQYF. The full variable domain, completed using reference TRBV7-2 and TRBJ2-7, is GAGVSQSPSNKVTEKGKDVELRCDPISGHTALYWYRQSLGQGLEFLIYFQGNSAPDKSGLPSDRFSAERTGGSVSTLTIQRTQQEDSAVYLCASSLVPGGRDEQYFGPGTRLTVT.

This chain joins TRBV6-5 and TRBJ2-2; a weak D match, TRBD1 (6 bases). Trimming removed 4 bases at V and 4 bases at J, with 16 bases between. Germline loops: CDR1 MNHEY, CDR2 SVGAGI. The CDR3 totals 16 residues. CDR3 nucleotide sequence: TGTGCCAGCAGTTTCTTAGCCGGGACAACCACCGGGGAGCTGTTTTTT. Translation gives CASSFLAGTTTGELFF.

The V call is TRBV29-1, the J call TRBJ2-5; D possibly corresponds to TRBD2 (5 bases). The CDR3 has 12 amino acids. Trimming pared 8 bases from V and 4 bases from J, leaving 14 bases between. CDR1 is SQVTM, CDR2 ANQGSEA, per germline. The CDR3 loop reads CSLERVGETQYF. The CDR3 DNA reads TGCAGCCTGGAGAGGGTAGGAGAGACCCAGTACTTC.

This clone was seen only a few times. The chain is built from TRBV11-2 and TRBJ2-1; no reliable D call. The CDR3 loop spans 12 amino acids. Per the germline V gene, CDR1 is SGHAT and CDR2 is FQNNGV. V gave up 5 bases and J gave up 10 bases, with 12 bases separating them. This chain's CDR3 is CASSKRPGEQFF. CDR3 coding DNA: TGTGCCAGCAGCAAACGCCCCGGCGAGCAGTTCTTC.

This clone was detected once. The chain combines TRBV7-2 with TRBJ1-4; D is undetermined. Germline V lookup: CDR1 SGHTA, CDR2 FQGNSA. This CDR3 is 13 amino acids long. The V and J ends lost 5 bases and 8 bases respectively, with 12 bases between them. CDR3 sequence reads: CASSPRFSEKLFF. The CDR3 bases are TGTGCCAGCAGCCCACGGTTTTCCGAAAAACTGTTTTTT.

This clone was seen only a few times. The V gene is TRBV5-6, the J gene TRBJ2-1, with D possibly TRBD1 on 5 matching bases. V lost 4 bases and J lost 10, with 15 bases in between. Germline V gives CDR1 SGHDT, CDR2 YYEEEE. The CDR3 loop spans 13 amino acids. CDR3 amino acids: CASSPGNSREQFF. DNA of the CDR3: TGTGCCAGCAGCCCAGGGAACTCCAGGGAGCAGTTCTTC. The variable domain in full, completed from reference TRBV5-6 and TRBJ2-1, reads DAGVTQSPTHLIKTRGQQVTLRCSPKSGHDTVSWYQQALGQGPQFIFQYYEEEERQRGNFPDRFSGHQFPNYSSELNVNALLLGDSALYLCASSPGNSREQFFGPGTRLTVL.

The CDR3, as DNA: TGTGCCAGCAGAACCTCGGGCTACACTGAAGCTTTCTTT. Protein product: CASRTSGYTEAFF. The chain combines TRBV5-5 with TRBJ1-1, with D unclear. The CDR3 sequence is 13 residues long. Germline loops: CDR1 SGHKS, CDR2 YYEKEE (reference sequence). The V end was cut by 5 bases, the J end by 3 bases, with 11 bases between.

The chain uses TRBV19 and TRBJ2-5; 8 nucleotides agree with TRBD2. The germline CDR1 and CDR2 sequences are LNHDA and SQIVND (reference sequence). V dropped 4 bases and J dropped 5; count of bases not matched to a gene: 12. The CDR3 loop spans 16 amino acids. The CDR3 sequence: CASSKWESGGRETQYF. The CDR3, as DNA: TGTGCCAGTAGTAAGTGGGAGAGCGGGGGACGCGAGACCCAGTACTTC.

This clone was detected only a few times. This rearrangement joins TRBV9 to TRBJ2-7; 9 bases are shared with TRBD2. V dropped 2 bases and J dropped 8; count of bases not matched to a gene: 20. The V gene's germline CDR1 is SGDLS and CDR2 YYNGEE. CDR3 length equals 18 residues. CDR3 coding DNA: TGTGCCAGCAGCGTGGAGCCGGCGTCCGGGACTAGCCCCACACAGCAGTACTTC. As protein: CASSVEPASGTSPTQQYF.

The V and J genes are TRBV18 and TRBJ1-3; no reliable D call. Germline assignment: CDR1 KGHSH and CDR2 LQKENI. CDR3 length: 15 residues. Trimming took off 2 bases at V and 0 bases at J, with 8 bases between the two ends. The CDR3 region is CASSPFYFSGNTIYF. The DNA for the CDR3 is TGTGCCAGCTCACCATTTTACTTCTCTGGAAACACCATATATTTT.

V is TRBV7-7 and J is TRBJ2-1; maybe TRBD1 (5 bases). The germline V and J ends were trimmed by 5 bases and 4 bases, with 18 bases remaining between them. The CDR3 is 16 amino acids. Germline assignment: CDR1 SSHAT and CDR2 FNYEAQ (reference sequence). In nucleotides, the CDR3 is TGTGCCAGCAGCCCCCTGACAGTTTACCTTTACAATGAGCAGTTCTTC. It translates to CASSPLTVYLYNEQFF.

The rearrangement uses TRBV21-1 and TRBJ2-3; TRBD2 reflects the table's D call only, with no check against the DNA. TRBV21-1 is a known pseudogene. The CDR3 runs to 14 residues. CDR3 region: CASSNSGGTDTQYF. CDR3 nucleotide sequence: TGTGCCAGCAGCAATTCGGGTGGCACAGATACGCAGTATTTT.

V and J are TRBV25-1 and TRBJ1-2; D unresolved. The germline V and J ends were trimmed by 7 bases and 7 bases, with 10 bases remaining between them. Germline CDR1 reads MGHDK; CDR2 reads SYGVNS. The CDR3 covers 11 residues. This chain's CDR3 is CASTGLGGYTF. The CDR3 coding sequence is TGTGCCAGCACCGGCCTGGGTGGCTACACCTTC.

The chain uses TRBV7-9 and TRBJ1-5; possibly TRBD1 for D (6 bases). This CDR3 is built from 17 residues. Germline assignment: CDR1 SEHNR and CDR2 FQNEAQ (reference sequence). The germline V and J ends were trimmed by 1 base and 3 bases, with 16 bases remaining between them. CDR3 in amino acids: CASSLGPGGQHNQPQHF. CDR3 sequence (DNA): TGTGCCAGCAGCTTAGGCCCCGGGGGGCAACACAATCAGCCCCAGCATTTT.

The CDR3 protein is CAWSPGQGSYEQYF. DNA of the CDR3: TGTGCCTGGAGCCCTGGACAGGGCTCCTACGAGCAGTACTTC. This sequence joins TRBV30 and TRBJ2-7; 8 bases are a match to TRBD1. V was pared by 3 bases and J by 0 bases, with 4 bases of the junction left unmatched. The CDR3 consists of 14 residues. Germline V gene data show CDR1 as GTSNPN and CDR2 as SVGIG (reference sequence).

The J gene is TRBJ2-1, the V gene TRBV7-2; the match to TRBD2 covers 9 bases. V was pared by 5 bases and J by 2 bases, with 7 bases of the junction left unmatched. This CDR3 spans 16 amino acids. Germline assignment: CDR1 SGHTA and CDR2 FQGNSA. The CDR3 region is CASSISGGTPYNEQFF. As DNA, the CDR3 is TGTGCCAGCAGCATTAGCGGGGGCACTCCCTACAATGAGCAGTTCTTC.

The chain uses TRBV7-6 and TRBJ2-7; D is undetermined. Germline V lookup: CDR1 SGHVS, CDR2 FNYEAQ. Trimming took off 4 bases at V and 5 bases at J, with 18 bases between the two ends. The CDR3 contains 15 residues. The CDR3 DNA reads as TGTGCCAGCAGCTCCAAGTGGACGGGTGGGAACGAGCAGTACTTC. As protein: CASSSKWTGGNEQYF.

The chain carries TRBV6-5 and TRBJ2-2, with TRBD1 matching over 7 bases. Trimming took 6 bases from V and 6 from J; bases not matched to a gene: 1. The germline V gene has CDR1 MNHEY and CDR2 SVGAGI. The CDR3 contains 12 residues. CDR3 DNA sequence: TGTGCCAGCAGACAGGGGTCCGGGGAGCTGTTTTTT. The encoded protein is CASRQGSGELFF.

The V gene is TRBV12-5, the J gene TRBJ1-4; the D gene is possibly TRBD1 (5 bases). The CDR3 length is 17 residues. Between the trimmed V and J ends, which lost 1 base and 7 bases, there was a span of 19 bases. Per the germline V gene, CDR1 is LGHNT and CDR2 is FRNRAP. CDR3 protein: CASGLGAARGRGEKLFF. As DNA, the CDR3 is TGTGCTAGTGGTTTGGGGGCGGCGAGGGGAAGAGGTGAAAAACTGTTTTTT. Full variable domain (outside the CDR3, taken from reference TRBV12-5 and TRBJ1-4): DARVTQTPRHKVTEMGQEVTMRCQPILGHNTVFWYRQTMMQGLELLAYFRNRAPLDDSGMPKDRFSAEMPDATLATLKIQPSEPRDSAVYFCASGLGAARGRGEKLFFGSGTQLSVL.